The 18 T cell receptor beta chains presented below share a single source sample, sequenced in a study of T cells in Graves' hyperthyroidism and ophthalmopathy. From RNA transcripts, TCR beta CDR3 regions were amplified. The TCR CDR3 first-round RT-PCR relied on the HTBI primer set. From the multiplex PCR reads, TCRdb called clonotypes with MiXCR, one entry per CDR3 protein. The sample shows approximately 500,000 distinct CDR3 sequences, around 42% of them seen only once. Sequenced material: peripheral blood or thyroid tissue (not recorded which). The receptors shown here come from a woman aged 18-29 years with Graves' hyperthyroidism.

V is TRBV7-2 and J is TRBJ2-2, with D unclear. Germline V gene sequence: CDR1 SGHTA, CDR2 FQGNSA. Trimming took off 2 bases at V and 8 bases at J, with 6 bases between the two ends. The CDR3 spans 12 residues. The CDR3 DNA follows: TGTGCCAGCAGCTTATATTCGGGGGAGCTGTTTTTT. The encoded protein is CASSLYSGELFF.

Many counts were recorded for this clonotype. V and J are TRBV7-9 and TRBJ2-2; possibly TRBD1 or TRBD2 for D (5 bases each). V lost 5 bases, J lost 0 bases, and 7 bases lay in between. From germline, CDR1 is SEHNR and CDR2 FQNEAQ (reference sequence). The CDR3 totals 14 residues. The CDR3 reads CASSRDPNTGELFF. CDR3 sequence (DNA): TGTGCCAGCAGCCGGGACCCGAACACCGGGGAGCTGTTTTTT. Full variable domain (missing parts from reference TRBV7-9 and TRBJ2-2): DTGVSQNPRHKITKRGQNVTFRCDPISEHNRLYWYRQTLGQGPEFLTYFQNEAQLEKSRLLSDRFSAERPKGSFSTLEIQRTEQGDSAMYLCASSRDPNTGELFFGEGSRLTVL.

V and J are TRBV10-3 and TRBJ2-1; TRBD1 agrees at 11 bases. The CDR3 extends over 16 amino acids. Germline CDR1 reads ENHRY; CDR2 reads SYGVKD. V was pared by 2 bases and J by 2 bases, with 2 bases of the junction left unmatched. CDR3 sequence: CAISEGDRGTYNEQFF. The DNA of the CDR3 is TGTGCCATCAGTGAGGGGGACAGGGGGACCTACAATGAGCAGTTCTTC.

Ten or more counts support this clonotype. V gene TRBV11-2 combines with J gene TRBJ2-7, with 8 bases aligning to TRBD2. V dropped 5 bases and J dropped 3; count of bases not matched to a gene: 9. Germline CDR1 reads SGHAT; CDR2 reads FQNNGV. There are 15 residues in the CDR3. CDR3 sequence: CASSPPGLEIYEQYF. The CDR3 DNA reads TGTGCCAGCAGCCCCCCGGGACTAGAAATCTACGAGCAGTACTTC.

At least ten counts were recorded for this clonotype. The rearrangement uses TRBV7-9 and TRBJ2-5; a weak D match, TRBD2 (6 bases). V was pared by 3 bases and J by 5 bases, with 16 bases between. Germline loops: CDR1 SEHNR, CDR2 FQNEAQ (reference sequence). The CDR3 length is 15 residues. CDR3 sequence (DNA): TGTGCCAGCAGCTTCCCGACGTCGGGGGATGAGACCCAGTACTTC. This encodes CASSFPTSGDETQYF.

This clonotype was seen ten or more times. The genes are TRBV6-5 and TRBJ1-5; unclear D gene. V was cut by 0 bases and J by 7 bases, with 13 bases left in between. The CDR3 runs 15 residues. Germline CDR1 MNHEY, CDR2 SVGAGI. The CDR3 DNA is TGTGCCAGCAGTTACTCGGGCCAGGCGGAACAGCCCCAGCATTTT. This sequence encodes CASSYSGQAEQPQHF.

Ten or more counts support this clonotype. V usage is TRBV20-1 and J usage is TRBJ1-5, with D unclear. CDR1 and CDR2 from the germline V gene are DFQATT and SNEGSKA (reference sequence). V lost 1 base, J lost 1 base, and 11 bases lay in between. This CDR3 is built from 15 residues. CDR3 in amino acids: CSARAGMASNQPQHF. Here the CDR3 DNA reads TGCAGTGCTAGAGCCGGGATGGCGAGCAATCAGCCCCAGCATTTT.

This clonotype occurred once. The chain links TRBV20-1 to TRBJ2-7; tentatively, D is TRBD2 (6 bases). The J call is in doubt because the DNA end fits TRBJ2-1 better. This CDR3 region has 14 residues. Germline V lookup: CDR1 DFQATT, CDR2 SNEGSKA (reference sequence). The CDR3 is CSAGRPSVYNEQFF. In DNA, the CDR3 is TGCAGTGCCGGTCGGCCTAGCGTTTACAATGAGCAGTTCTTC.

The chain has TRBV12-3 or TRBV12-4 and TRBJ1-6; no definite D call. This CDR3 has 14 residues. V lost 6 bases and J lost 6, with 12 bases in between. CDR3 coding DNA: TGTGCCAGCAGGGAGGGATTCCCTAATTCACCCCTCCACTTT. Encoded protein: CASREGFPNSPLHF.

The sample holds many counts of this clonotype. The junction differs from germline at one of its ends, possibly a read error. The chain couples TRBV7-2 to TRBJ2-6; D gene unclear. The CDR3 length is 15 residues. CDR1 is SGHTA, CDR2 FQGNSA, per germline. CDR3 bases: TGTGCCAGCGGCTTTCCCAGCTCTGGGGCCAACGTCCTGACTTTC. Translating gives CASGFPSSGANVLTF.

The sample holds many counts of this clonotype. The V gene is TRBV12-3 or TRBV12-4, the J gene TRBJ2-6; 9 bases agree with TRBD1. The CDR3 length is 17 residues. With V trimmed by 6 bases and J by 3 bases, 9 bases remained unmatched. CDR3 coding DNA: TGTGCCAGCAGGCCCGGGACAGGGTTCGATGGGGCCAACGTCCTGACTTTC. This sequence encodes CASRPGTGFDGANVLTF.

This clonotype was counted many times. CDR3 in DNA: TGCGCCAGCAGCCAAGATTGGCAGGGTACTGAAGCTTTCTTT. Residues: CASSQDWQGTEAFF. This chain connects TRBV4-3 to TRBJ1-1, with D tentatively TRBD1 (5 bases). V lost 0 bases and J lost 5, with 10 bases in between. This CDR3 is built from 14 residues. Looked up from germline, CDR1 is LGHNA and CDR2 is YSLEER.

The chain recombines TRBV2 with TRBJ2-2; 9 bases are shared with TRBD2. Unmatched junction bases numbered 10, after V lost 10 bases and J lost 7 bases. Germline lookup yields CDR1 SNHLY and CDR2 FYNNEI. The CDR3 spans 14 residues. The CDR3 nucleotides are TGTGCCAACACAAGAGCGGGAGGCGGCGGGGAGCTGTTTTTT. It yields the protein CANTRAGGGGELFF.

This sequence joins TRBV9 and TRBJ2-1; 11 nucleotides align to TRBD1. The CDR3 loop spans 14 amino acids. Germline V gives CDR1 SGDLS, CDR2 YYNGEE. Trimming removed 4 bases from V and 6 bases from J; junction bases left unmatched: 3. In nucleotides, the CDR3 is TGTGCCAGCAGCACCGGGACAGGGGGCAATGAGCAGTTCTTC. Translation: CASSTGTGGNEQFF.

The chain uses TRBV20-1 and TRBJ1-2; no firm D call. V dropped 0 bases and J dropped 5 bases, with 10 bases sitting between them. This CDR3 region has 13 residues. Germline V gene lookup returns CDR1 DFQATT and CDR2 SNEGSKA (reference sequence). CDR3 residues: CSARDNPLYGYTF. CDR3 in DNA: TGCAGTGCTAGAGACAACCCTCTATATGGCTACACCTTC.

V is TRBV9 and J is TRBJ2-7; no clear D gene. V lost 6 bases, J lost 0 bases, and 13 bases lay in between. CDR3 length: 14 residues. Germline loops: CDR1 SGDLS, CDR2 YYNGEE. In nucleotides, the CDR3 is TGTGCCAGCACCCCCGGACCTAGCTCCTACGAGCAGTACTTC. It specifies CASTPGPSSYEQYF. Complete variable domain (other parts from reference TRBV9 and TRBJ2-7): DSGVTQTPKHLITATGQRVTLRCSPRSGDLSVYWYQQSLDQGLQFLIQYYNGEERAKGNILERFSAQQFPDLHSELNLSSLELGDSALYFCASTPGPSSYEQYFGPGTRLTVT.

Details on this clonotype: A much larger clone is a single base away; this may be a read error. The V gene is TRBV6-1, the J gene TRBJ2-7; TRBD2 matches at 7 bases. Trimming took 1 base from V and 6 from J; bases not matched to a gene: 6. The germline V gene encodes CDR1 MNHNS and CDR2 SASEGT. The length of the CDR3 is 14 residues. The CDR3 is CASSEGTPGGEQYF. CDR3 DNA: TGTGCCAGCAGTGAAGGGACACCGGGAGGCGAGCAGTACTTC.

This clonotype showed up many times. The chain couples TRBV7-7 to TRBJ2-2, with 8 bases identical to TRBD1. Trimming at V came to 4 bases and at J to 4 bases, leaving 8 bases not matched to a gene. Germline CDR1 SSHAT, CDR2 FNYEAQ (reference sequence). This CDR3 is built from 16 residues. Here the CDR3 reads CASSSLTGEVTGELFF. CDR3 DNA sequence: TGTGCCAGCAGCTCCTTGACAGGGGAGGTCACCGGGGAGCTGTTTTTT.